The clone carrying this T cell receptor beta chain was seen many times. Its target is unknown. MiXCR, run by TCRdb on the 5' RACE reads, gives a single entry per CDR3 protein. This table holds about 340,000 distinct CDR3 sequences, 10% to 15% found once. The sample originates from a study of identical twins. The study, taken as a whole, reports: When twins shared out-of-frame alpha sequences, those sequences had excess low generation probability. Rather than following the same donors, the conclusions depended on cross-sectional statistical analysis.

The germline CDR1 and CDR2 sequences are KGHDR and SFDVKD. Deletions cut 7 bases from V and 3 bases from J, with 12 bases between. The CDR3 loop spans 13 amino acids. This sample also appeared in a second study, on yellow fever vaccine responses in identical twins.

The material sequenced was CD8+ T cells sorted from blood. The clonotype comes from a woman under 30 in good health. The chain carries TRBV24-1 and TRBJ2-7; D call uncertain. The CDR3 loop reads CATSGVDNYEQYF. CDR3 in DNA: TGTGCCACCAGCGGCGTGGATAACTACGAGCAGTACTTC.